This T cell receptor (beta chain) was profiled in a study of T cells in Graves' hyperthyroidism and ophthalmopathy. Study-level background: Blood was drawn when the patient was first diagnosed and still untreated.

Points on this clonotype: Its antigen is unidentified.

Study observations and caveats: Before onset, by a median of around 6.4 months, the model predicted ophthalmopathy. Most thyroid clonotypes that were expanded above 0.001 also turned up in blood.

This CDR3 comprises 14 residues. Trimming took off 2 bases at V and 1 base at J, with 8 bases between the two ends. Germline V gene lookup returns CDR1 MNHEY and CDR2 SVGEGT. PBMCs were derived from roughly 10 ml fresh peripheral blood. Amplified TCR beta CDR3 regions derived from RNA transcripts. The HTBI primer set drove a first-round RT-PCR of the TCR CDR3. One entry per CDR3 protein, called by TCRdb with MiXCR from the multiplex PCR reads. The sample has 330,000 or so distinct CDR3 sequences; about a sixth are singletons. The chain joins TRBV6-2 or TRBV6-3 to TRBJ1-1, with D perhaps matching TRBD1 (6 bases). The source material was blood. The origin of this receptor is a woman in her 40s with Graves' ophthalmopathy. CDR3: CASSYEGENTEAFF. DNA for the CDR3: TGTGCCAGCAGTTACGAGGGGGAGAACACTGAAGCTTTCTTT.